These T cell receptor beta chains were read from a single sample in a study of shared clonotypes between healthy human individuals. The data were produced by immunoSEQ multiplex PCR, yet TCRdb's version contains in-frame clones alone and is incomplete. This table holds more than 1.2 million clones, around 98.5% found once. Sequenced input: naive CD4+ T cells sorted from blood. The source of these receptors is a man aged 25-40 years in good health. Both conserved end residues are part of each CDR3. The order of the fields is J gene, D gene, V gene, clone size, CDR3 protein, CDR3 DNA. The D gene is left open where the match is weak. Rows give clone size only sometimes, using once, few, many, or a class for an expanded clone.

TRBJ1-3 | . | TRBV6-6 | once | CASSSPLQGGNTIYF | TGTGCCAGCAGTTCCCCACTGCAGGGAGGAAACACCATATATTTT
TRBJ1-1 | . | TRBV4-3 | . | CASSPPTGGPPTQNTEAFF | TGCGCCAGCAGCCCCCCAACCGGGGGCCCGCCGACCCAGAACACTGAAGCTTTCTTT
TRBJ1-5 | . | TRBV18 | . | CASSLNQPQHF | TGTGCCAGCTCACTCAATCAGCCCCAGCATTTT
TRBJ2-2 | TRBD1 | TRBV5-1 | . | CASSSGTGISGELFF | TGCGCCAGCAGCTCCGGGACAGGGATATCCGGGGAGCTGTTTTTT
TRBJ2-4 | TRBD2 | TRBV7-8 | few | CASSGTSGSRDIQYF | TGTGCCAGCAGCGGGACTAGCGGGAGCCGGGACATTCAGTACTTC
TRBJ2-1 | TRBD2 | TRBV9 | . | CASSGRLAGVSNEQFF | TGTGCCAGCAGCGGACGACTAGCGGGAGTCAGCAATGAGCAGTTCTTC
TRBJ1-3 | . | TRBV11-2 | . | CALGGSIGNTIYF | TGTGCCCTAGGCGGGAGCATTGGAAACACCATATATTTT
TRBJ1-1 | . | TRBV4-1 | . | CASSQDPAYTEAFF | TGCGCCAGCAGCCAAGATCCCGCCTACACTGAAGCTTTCTTT
TRBJ2-7 | . | TRBV5-1 | . | CASSPGDTSYEQYF | TGCGCCAGCAGCCCAGGGGACACCTCCTACGAGCAGTACTTC
TRBJ2-7 | . | TRBV5-6 | . | CASSLADEQYF | TGTGCCAGCAGCTTGGCGGACGAGCAGTACTTC
TRBJ2-2 | . | TRBV6-4 | . | CASRSGAGELFF | TGTGCCAGCAGATCGGGGGCTGGGGAGCTGTTTTTT
TRBJ2-7 | TRBD2 | TRBV30 | . | CAWTSGRSYEQYF | TGTGCCTGGACTAGCGGGCGTTCCTACGAGCAGTACTTC
TRBJ2-6 | TRBD1 | TRBV19 | . | CASSTRTGGVLAGANVLTF | TGTGCCAGTAGTACCAGGACAGGGGGGGTTTTGGCTGGGGCCAACGTCCTGACTTTC
TRBJ2-1 | TRBD1 | TRBV18 | . | CASSPTGDPPSSYNEQFF | TGTGCCAGCTCACCGACAGGGGATCCTCCAAGCTCCTACAATGAGCAGTTCTTC
TRBJ2-3 | TRBD2 | TRBV7-2 | once | CASSLKTSGNTDTQYF | TGTGCCAGCAGCTTAAAGACTAGCGGGAACACAGATACGCAGTATTTT
TRBJ2-3 | TRBD2 | TRBV14 | . | CASSQIAGGPADTQYF | TGTGCCAGCAGCCAGATAGCGGGAGGGCCTGCAGATACGCAGTATTTT
TRBJ1-1 | . | TRBV28 | . | CASTPHESGNTEAFF | TGTGCCAGCACCCCACACGAGTCTGGGAACACTGAAGCTTTCTTT
TRBJ2-7 | . | TRBV5-1 | . | CASSLDRGTAYEQYF | TGCGCCAGCAGCTTGGATCGGGGGACGGCCTACGAGCAGTACTTC
TRBJ2-2 | TRBD2 | TRBV25-1 | . | CASKSGTSISGELFF | TGTGCCAGCAAATCCGGGACTAGCATTTCCGGGGAGCTGTTTTTT
TRBJ2-5 | . | TRBV2 | . | CASSELGQGTIAQETQYF | TGTGCCAGCAGTGAATTGGGACAAGGAACCATTGCCCAAGAGACCCAGTACTTC
TRBJ2-2 | TRBD2 | TRBV19 | . | CASRGGLGKLFF | TGTGCCAGTCGGGGAGGGTTAGGAAAGCTGTTTTTT
TRBJ2-1 | TRBD2 | TRBV9 | . | CASSVSGREYNEQFF | TGTGCCAGCAGCGTTAGCGGGAGGGAATACAATGAGCAGTTCTTC
TRBJ2-7 | . | TRBV28 | . | CASSLFGLVSLHEQYF | TGTGCCAGCAGTTTATTCGGGCTAGTTAGTCTCCACGAGCAGTACTTC
TRBJ2-5 | TRBD1 | TRBV5-1 | . | CASSSGTGQETQYF | TGCGCCAGCAGCTCCGGGACAGGACAAGAGACCCAGTACTTC
TRBJ2-3 | . | TRBV4-1 | . | CASSRLPGQFDGTQYF | TGCGCCAGCAGCCGCCTTCCTGGGCAATTCGACGGTACGCAGTATTTT
TRBJ2-6 | . | TRBV20-1 | . | CIAQGANVLTF | TGCATAGCGCAAGGGGCCAACGTCCTGACTTTC
TRBJ2-1 | TRBD2 | TRBV9 | . | CASTAGGTYNEQFF | TGTGCCAGCACAGCGGGAGGCACCTACAATGAGCAGTTCTTC
TRBJ1-5 | . | TRBV7-2 | . | CASSLALSNQPQHF | TGTGCCAGCAGCTTAGCTCTTAGCAATCAGCCCCAGCATTTT
TRBJ1-5 | TRBD1 | TRBV28 | . | CASSKNPGQSQHF | TGTGCCAGCAGTAAGAACCCGGGACAGTCCCAGCATTTT
TRBJ2-7 | TRBD1 | TRBV5-6 | once | CASSLGGTGKAYEQYF | TGTGCCAGCAGCTTGGGCGGGACAGGGAAAGCTTACGAGCAGTACTTC
TRBJ2-3 | . | TRBV27 | . | CASSLLIFPDTQYF | TGTGCCAGCAGTTTATTAATCTTCCCAGATACGCAGTATTTT
TRBJ1-1 | . | TRBV18 | . | CASSPGHLNTEAFF | TGTGCCAGCTCACCAGGGCATTTGAACACTGAAGCTTTCTTT
TRBJ1-4 | . | TRBV18 | . | CASSPPSTRNEKLFF | TGTGCCAGCTCACCACCGTCGACCCGTAATGAAAAACTGTTTTTT
TRBJ2-1 | . | TRBV6-6 | . | CASSYSVPNSYNEQFF | TGTGCCAGCAGTTACTCGGTCCCGAACTCCTACAATGAGCAGTTCTTC
TRBJ1-5 | . | TRBV5-1 | . | CASSLAGANQPQHF | TGCGCCAGCAGCTTGGCAGGGGCTAATCAGCCCCAGCATTTT
TRBJ2-5 | . | TRBV7-2 | . | CASSPRVQETQYF | TGTGCCAGCAGCCCCAGGGTACAAGAGACCCAGTACTTC
TRBJ1-1 | TRBD1 | TRBV7-9 | . | CASSSVRQGDPEAFF | TGTGCCAGCAGCTCCGTTCGACAGGGTGACCCTGAAGCTTTCTTT
TRBJ1-2 | . | TRBV2 | . | CASSDRTPSYGYTF | TGTGCCAGCAGTGATAGGACTCCGTCCTATGGCTACACCTTC
TRBJ1-1 | . | TRBV6-5 | . | CASSTLDWGPTEAFF | TGTGCCAGCAGCACTTTGGATTGGGGTCCCACTGAAGCTTTCTTT
TRBJ2-3 | TRBD2 | TRBV5-1 | . | CASSRTSGASTDTQYF | TGCGCCAGCAGCAGGACTAGCGGGGCTAGCACAGATACGCAGTATTTT
TRBJ2-7 | . | TRBV11-2 | . | CASSSRGRGGSFSTEQYF | TGTGCCAGCAGCTCCCGTGGCAGGGGCGGGAGTTTCAGCACCGAGCAGTACTTC
TRBJ2-2 | TRBD1 | TRBV2 | . | CASTQGEIGELFF | TGTGCCAGCACACAGGGGGAAATTGGGGAGCTGTTTTTT
TRBJ1-1 | . | TRBV27 | . | CASRRANTEAFF | TGTGCCAGCAGAAGGGCCAACACTGAAGCTTTCTTT
TRBJ2-2 | . | TRBV5-3 | . | CARSLPNRADTGELFF | TGTGCCAGAAGCTTGCCAAATCGTGCTGACACCGGGGAGCTGTTTTTT
TRBJ2-3 | TRBD1 | TRBV18 | . | CASSPIMSLTGGGADTQYF | TGTGCCAGCTCACCAATTATGTCATTGACAGGGGGTGGAGCAGATACGCAGTATTTT
TRBJ2-3 | TRBD2 | TRBV10-3 | . | CAISESVLADTDTQYF | TGTGCCATCAGTGAGTCCGTACTAGCGGACACAGATACGCAGTATTTT
TRBJ2-7 | TRBD2 | TRBV7-2 | . | CASSLKVEAGVGSYEQYF | TGTGCCAGCAGCTTAAAAGTCGAGGCGGGAGTTGGGTCCTACGAGCAGTACTTC
TRBJ2-7 | . | TRBV19 | . | CASSISGATYEQYF | TGTGCCAGTAGTATATCAGGGGCTACCTACGAGCAGTACTTC
TRBJ2-3 | TRBD2 | TRBV30 | . | CAWTSGTTQYF | TGTGCCTGGACGAGCGGGACTACGCAGTATTTT
TRBJ1-4 | . | TRBV7-2 | . | CASSPRTAWAGEKLFF | TGTGCCAGCAGCCCACGGACCGCTTGGGCCGGGGAAAAACTGTTTTTT
TRBJ1-2 | . | TRBV2 | . | CASNREGFGYTF | TGTGCCAGCAACAGGGAGGGATTCGGCTACACCTTC
TRBJ2-5 | TRBD1 | TRBV6-1 | . | CASSKAHDRVIQETQYF | TGTGCCAGCAGTAAAGCCCATGACAGGGTCATCCAAGAGACCCAGTACTTC
TRBJ1-2 | . | TRBV19 | . | CASSIADSYGYTF | TGTGCCAGTAGTATCGCCGATAGTTACGGCTACACCTTC
TRBJ2-3 | . | TRBV5-4 | . | CASSRGDLDTQYF | TGTGCCAGCAGCCGCGGGGACCTGGATACGCAGTATTTT
TRBJ2-3 | . | TRBV19 | . | CASSLADTQYF | TGTGCCAGTAGTTTGGCTGATACGCAGTATTTT